Sequencing of this T cell receptor beta chain was carried out in a study of blood T cell repertoires in COVID-19. Original handling: From reference gene primer amplification, estimates of nucleated cell counts were derived. Libraries were prepared by immunoSEQ multiplex PCR; TCRdb keeps only in-frame clonotypes and omits some of them. V, J and clone size were drawn from that table, and D and trimming were deduced from the DNA. This table has a few hundred thousand clones, about 81% appearing once. Which cohort a participant joined came from the clinical history participants gave. The CDR3 consists of 16 residues. Trimming took off 3 bases at V and 2 bases at J, with 15 bases between the two ends. Germline V CDR1 and CDR2: MNHEY, SVGAGI.

Input material: PBMCs or T cells enriched from blood (not recorded which). The TCR comes from a man aged 40-55 years who had recovered from COVID-19. The V gene is TRBV6-5, the J gene TRBJ2-3; perhaps TRBD2 as D (5 bases). The CDR3 nucleotides read TGTGCCAGCAGTTATAGAGGGCATAGCCTCACAGATACGCAGTATTTT. Translated, it gives CASSYRGHSLTDTQYF.